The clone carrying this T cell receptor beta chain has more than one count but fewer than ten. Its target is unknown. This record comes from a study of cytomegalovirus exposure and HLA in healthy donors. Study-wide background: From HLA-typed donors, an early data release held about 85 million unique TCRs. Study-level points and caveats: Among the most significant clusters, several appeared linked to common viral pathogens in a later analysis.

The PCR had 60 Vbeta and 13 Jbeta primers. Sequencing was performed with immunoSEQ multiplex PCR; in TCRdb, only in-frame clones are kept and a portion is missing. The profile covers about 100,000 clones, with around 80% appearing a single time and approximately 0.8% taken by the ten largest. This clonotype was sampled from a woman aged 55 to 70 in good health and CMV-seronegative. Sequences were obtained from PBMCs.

In nucleotides, the CDR3 is TGTGCCAGCAGCTTGTGGGACTCAAACTATGGCTACACCTTC. Translated: CASSLWDSNYGYTF. This chain joins TRBV5-5 and TRBJ1-2; D may be TRBD1 (5 bases). The V gene lost 1 base and the J gene lost 2 bases, with 9 bases spanning the gap. Germline CDR1 and CDR2: SGHKS and YYEKEE (reference sequence). The CDR3 is 14 residues long.